This TCR beta chain was sequenced during a study of control samples from healthy donors and cancer patients. Sequencing used immunoSEQ multiplex PCR; TCRdb keeps in-frame clones, though not all of them. This sample has about 170,000 clones, with 80% to 90% found just once. Germline CDR1 reads SGHRS; CDR2 reads YFSETQ. V dropped 4 bases and J dropped 2 bases, with 13 bases sitting between them. CDR3 length equals 14 residues. The chain combines TRBV5-1 with TRBJ2-7; TRBD1 or TRBD2 may be the D gene (5 bases each). The TCR was taken from a young woman in good health. Sequencing was performed on blood. DNA for the CDR3: TGCGCCAGCAGCGAGGACCCGGGACCCTACGAGCAGTACTTC. This gives the protein CASSEDPGPYEQYF.